Given below is one T cell receptor beta chain in context. The target antigen is unknown. These data are taken from a study of T cell repertoires in cytomegalovirus infection. Study results and caveats: Clonotypes of TCR beta that were HLA-C-restricted and CMV-specific dominated the ex vivo response. Frequencies of public TCR beta families were cumulated, and this identified carriers of CMV plus the relevant HLA.

TCRdb re-called the reads through MiXCR, storing one row per CDR3 protein. This table has tens of thousands of distinct CDR3 sequences, over 15% appearing once. V dropped 2 bases and J dropped 2 bases, with 5 bases sitting between them. From germline, CDR1 is MRHNA and CDR2 SNTAGT. This CDR3 region has 13 residues. This clonotype was obtained from a human donor in good health (CMV status not recorded). Some clones in this sample may be carry-over from other donors' samples. The chain links TRBV6-4 to TRBJ2-3; D is undetermined. This specimen consisted of CD8+ T cells from cultured PBMCs, obtained from culture after CMV antigen stimulation. The CDR3 DNA reads TGTGCCAGCAGTGACCTTATCACAGATACGCAGTATTTT. Residues: CASSDLITDTQYF.